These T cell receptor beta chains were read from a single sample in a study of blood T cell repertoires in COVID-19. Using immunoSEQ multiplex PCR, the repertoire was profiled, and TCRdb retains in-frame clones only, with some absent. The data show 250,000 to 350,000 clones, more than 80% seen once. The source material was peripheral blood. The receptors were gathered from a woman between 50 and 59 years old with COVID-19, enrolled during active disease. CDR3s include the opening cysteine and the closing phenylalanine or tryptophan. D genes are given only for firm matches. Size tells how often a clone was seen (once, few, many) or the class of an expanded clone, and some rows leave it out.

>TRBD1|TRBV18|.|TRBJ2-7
CASSLTGGIVEQYF
TGTGCCAGCTCACTGACAGGGGGGATTGTCGAGCAGTACTTC
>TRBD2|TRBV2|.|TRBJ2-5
CASRAGTSGRETQYF
TGTGCCAGCAGAGCGGGGACTAGCGGGAGGGAGACCCAGTACTTC
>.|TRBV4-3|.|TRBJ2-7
CASSQGVSYEQYF
TGCGCCAGCAGCCAAGGAGTCTCCTACGAGCAGTACTTC
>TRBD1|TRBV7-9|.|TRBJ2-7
CASSRSGTGSYEQYF
TGTGCCAGCAGCCGCTCCGGGACAGGGTCCTACGAGCAGTACTTC
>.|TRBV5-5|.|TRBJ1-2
CASSLVGVANYGYTF
TGTGCCAGCAGCTTGGTCGGGGTAGCTAACTATGGCTACACCTTC
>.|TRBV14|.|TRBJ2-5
CASSRPDSFQETQYF
TGTGCCAGCAGCCGACCGGACAGTTTCCAAGAGACCCAGTACTTC
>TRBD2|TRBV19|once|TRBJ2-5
CASSILLAGYKETQYF
TGTGCCAGTAGTATTCTCCTAGCGGGTTATAAAGAGACCCAGTACTTC
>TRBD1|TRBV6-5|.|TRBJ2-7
CASSYFPGQTYEQYF
TGTGCCAGCAGTTATTTTCCGGGACAGACCTACGAGCAGTACTTC
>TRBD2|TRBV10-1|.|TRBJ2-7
CASSEIAGASYEQYF
TGCGCCAGCAGTGAGATAGCGGGGGCCTCCTACGAGCAGTACTTC
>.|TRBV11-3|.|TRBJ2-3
CASSRGLQGSTDTQYF
TGTGCCAGCAGCCGAGGACTACAGGGGAGCACAGATACGCAGTATTTT
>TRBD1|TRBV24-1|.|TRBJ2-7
CATSDLRTGDEQYF
TGTGCCACCAGTGATTTGCGGACAGGGGATGAGCAGTACTTC
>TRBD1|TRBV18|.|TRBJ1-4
CASSGQRNEKLFF
TGTGCCAGCTCGGGACAGCGGAATGAAAAACTGTTTTTT
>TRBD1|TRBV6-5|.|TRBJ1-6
CASRNRDSGNSPLHF
TGTGCCAGCAGAAACCGGGACAGCGGTAATTCACCCCTCCACTTT
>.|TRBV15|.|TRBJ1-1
CATSGRLYTEAFF
TGTGCCACCAGCGGAAGACTTTACACTGAAGCTTTCTTT
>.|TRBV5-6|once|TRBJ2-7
CASSLEFPAIYEQYF
TGTGCCAGCAGCTTGGAGTTCCCAGCGATCTACGAGCAGTACTTC
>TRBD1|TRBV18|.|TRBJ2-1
CASSPTDRVSRNEQFF
TGTGCCAGCTCACCAACAGACAGGGTTTCAAGGAATGAGCAGTTCTTC
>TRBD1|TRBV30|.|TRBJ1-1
CAWRDRANTEAFF
TGTGCCTGGAGGGACAGGGCGAACACTGAAGCTTTCTTT
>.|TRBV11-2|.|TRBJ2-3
CASSPPWAGSTDTQYF
TGTGCCAGCAGCCCACCTTGGGCGGGTAGCACAGATACGCAGTATTTT
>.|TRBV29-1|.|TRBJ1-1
CSVEDLTGTNTEAFF
TGCAGCGTTGAAGATCTAACAGGGACGAACACTGAAGCTTTCTTT
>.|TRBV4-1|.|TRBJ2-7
CASSQMDSRHEQYF
TGCGCCAGCAGCCAGATGGACTCGAGGCACGAGCAGTACTTC
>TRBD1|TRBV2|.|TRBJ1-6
CASSEAQTVDRAIDRGSPLHF
TGTGCCAGCAGTGAAGCTCAAACGGTGGACAGGGCCATCGATCGGGGTTCACCCCTCCACTTT
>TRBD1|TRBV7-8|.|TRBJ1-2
CASSAGTGVYGYTF
TGTGCCAGCAGCGCCGGGACAGGGGTCTATGGCTACACCTTC
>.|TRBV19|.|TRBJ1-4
CASSKSSVIATNEKLFF
TGTGCCAGTAGTAAATCTAGTGTCATTGCAACTAATGAAAAACTGTTTTTT
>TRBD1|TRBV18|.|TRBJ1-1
CASSPDRGLVNTEAFF
TGTGCCAGCTCCCCGGACAGGGGGCTCGTAAACACTGAAGCTTTCTTT
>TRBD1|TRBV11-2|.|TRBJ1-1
CASSPGTALMNTEAFF
TGTGCCAGCAGCCCCGGGACAGCTCTAATGAACACTGAAGCTTTCTTT
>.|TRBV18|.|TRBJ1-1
CASSTTVNTEAFF
TGTGCCAGCTCAACGACAGTGAACACTGAAGCTTTCTTT
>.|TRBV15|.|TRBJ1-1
CATSRDLGFWGQEAFF
TGTGCCACCAGCAGAGATTTGGGGTTCTGGGGACAAGAAGCTTTCTTT
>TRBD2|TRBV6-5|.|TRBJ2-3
CASSPTSGRSAQYF
TGTGCCAGCAGTCCGACTAGCGGGAGATCGGCGCAGTATTTT
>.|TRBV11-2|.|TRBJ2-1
CASSLSLTNEQFF
TGTGCCAGCAGCTTAAGCTTGACTAATGAGCAGTTCTTC
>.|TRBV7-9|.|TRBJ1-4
CASSLSAAGFGTNEKLFF
TGTGCCAGCAGCTTGAGCGCCGCGGGATTTGGAACTAATGAAAAACTGTTTTTT
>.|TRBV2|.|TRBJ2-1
CASSEPKPSSYNEQFF
TGTGCCAGCAGTGAACCCAAACCGAGCTCCTACAATGAGCAGTTCTTC
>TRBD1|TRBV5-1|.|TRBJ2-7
CASSLGQGQYF
TGCGCCAGCAGCTTGGGACAGGGACAGTACTTC
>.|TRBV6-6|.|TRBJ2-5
CASSFHTGIQYF
TGTGCCAGCAGTTTCCATACAGGGATACAGTACTTC
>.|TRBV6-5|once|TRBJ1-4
CASIRTTTEKLFF
TGTGCCAGCATCCGAACGACTACCGAAAAACTGTTTTTT
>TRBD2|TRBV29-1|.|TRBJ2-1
CSVVKASGRIYNEQFF
TGCAGCGTTGTCAAGGCTAGCGGGAGAATCTACAATGAGCAGTTCTTC
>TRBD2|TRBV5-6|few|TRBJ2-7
CASSLRTWGGRAGEQYF
TGTGCCAGCAGCCTCCGAACTTGGGGCGGGAGGGCCGGAGAGCAGTACTTC
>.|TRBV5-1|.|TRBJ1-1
CASSSQGIRTEAFF
TGCGCCAGCAGCTCACAGGGCATTAGGACTGAAGCTTTCTTT
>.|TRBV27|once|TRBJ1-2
CASSLFRGAEGYTF
TGTGCCAGCAGTTTATTTCGGGGGGCGGAAGGCTACACCTTC
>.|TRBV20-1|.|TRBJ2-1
CSSDGANEQFF
TGCAGTTCAGACGGAGCCAATGAGCAGTTCTTC
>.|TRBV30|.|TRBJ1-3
CAWSTGLSGNTIYF
TGTGCCTGGAGTACAGGGCTCTCTGGAAACACCATATATTTT
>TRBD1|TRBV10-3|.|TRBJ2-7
CAISASKTGYEQYF
TGTGCCATCAGTGCATCGAAGACAGGGTACGAGCAGTACTTC
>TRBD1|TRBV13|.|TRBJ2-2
CASTQLIGQGTGELFF
TGTGCCAGCACCCAGCTTATAGGACAGGGCACCGGGGAGCTGTTTTTT
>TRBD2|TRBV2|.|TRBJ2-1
CASSVFGTSGRDEQFF
TGTGCCAGCAGTGTCTTTGGGACTAGCGGGAGGGATGAGCAGTTCTTC
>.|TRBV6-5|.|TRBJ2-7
CASSYQGSHYEQYF
TGTGCCAGCAGTTACCAGGGATCCCACTACGAGCAGTACTTC
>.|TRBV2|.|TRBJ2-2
CASSERGSVRELFF
TGTGCCAGCAGTGAAAGGGGATCGGTCCGGGAGCTGTTTTTT
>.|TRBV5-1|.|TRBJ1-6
CASSFGRVESPLHF
TGCGCCAGCAGCTTTGGGAGGGTGGAGTCACCCCTCCACTTT
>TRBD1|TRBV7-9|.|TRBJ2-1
CASSVMGQAPYNEQFF
TGTGCCAGCAGCGTCATGGGACAGGCTCCCTACAATGAGCAGTTCTTC
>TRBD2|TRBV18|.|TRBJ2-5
CASSRGGRETQYF
TGTGCCAGCTCACGGGGGGGGAGAGAGACCCAGTACTTC
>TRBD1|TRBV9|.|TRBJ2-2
CASSVARGRTQGDTGELFF
TGTGCCAGCAGCGTAGCCAGGGGGCGAACCCAAGGGGACACCGGGGAGCTGTTTTTT
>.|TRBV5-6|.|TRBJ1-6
CASSLYRDNSPLHF
TGTGCCAGCAGCTTGTACAGAGATAATTCACCCCTCCACTTT
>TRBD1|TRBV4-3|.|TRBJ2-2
CASSQDRGAGELFF
TGCGCCAGCAGTCAAGACAGGGGGGCCGGGGAGCTGTTTTTT
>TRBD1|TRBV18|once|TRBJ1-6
CASSPQGQGYNSPLHF
TGTGCCAGCTCACCACAGGGACAGGGGTATAATTCACCCCTCCACTTT
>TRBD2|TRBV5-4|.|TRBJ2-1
CASSLVGTTEFF
TGTGCCAGCAGCTTGGTGGGGACTACTGAGTTCTTC
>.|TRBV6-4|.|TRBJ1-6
CASSANGGSPLHF
TGTGCCAGCAGCGCAAATGGGGGCTCACCCCTCCACTTT
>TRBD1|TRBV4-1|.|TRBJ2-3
CASSSRQGKTQYF
TGCGCCAGCAGCTCCCGACAGGGGAAGACGCAGTATTTT
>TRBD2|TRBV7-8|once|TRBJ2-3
CASSFGTSGVRTDTQYF
TGTGCCAGCAGCTTCGGGACTAGCGGGGTTCGCACAGATACGCAGTATTTT
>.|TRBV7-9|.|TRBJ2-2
CASSPTLVNTGELFF
TGTGCCAGCAGCCCCACTCTCGTAAACACCGGGGAGCTGTTTTTT
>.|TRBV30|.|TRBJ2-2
CAWNLRGGAGELFF
TGTGCCTGGAACCTGCGAGGAGGGGCCGGGGAGCTGTTTTTT
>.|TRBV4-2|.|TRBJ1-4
CASSQNPSAGTNEKLFF
TGTGCCAGCAGCCAAAACCCTTCGGCAGGGACTAATGAAAAACTGTTTTTT